These 20 T cell receptor beta chains share one sample of origin, sequenced in a study of blood T cell repertoires in COVID-19. Profiled with immunoSEQ multiplex PCR; TCRdb holds only in-frame clones, not every one. Of under 300,000 clones in the sample, roughly nine tenths were seen once. Sequenced input: PBMCs or T cells enriched from blood (not recorded which). The receptors stem from a woman between 18 and 29 years old who had recovered from COVID-19.

The J gene is TRBJ1-1, the V gene TRBV12-3 or TRBV12-4; D possibly corresponds to TRBD1 (5 bases). The CDR3 totals 11 residues. Deletions cut 6 bases from V and 12 bases from J, with 14 bases between. The CDR3 region is CASSIRDSPFF. CDR3 nucleotides: TGTGCCAGCAGCATCCGGGACTCCCCTTTCTTT.

The chain recombines TRBV7-9 with TRBJ1-1; tentatively, D is TRBD1 (5 bases). CDR1 and CDR2 from the germline V gene are SEHNR and FQNEAQ (reference sequence). Trimming stripped 1 base from V and 3 bases from J, with 12 bases between. The CDR3 length is 15 residues. The CDR3 DNA is TGTGCCAGCAGCTTAGAAGACCAGGGTTACACTGAAGCTTTCTTT. Translation gives CASSLEDQGYTEAFF.

V usage is TRBV27 and J usage is TRBJ2-7, with 8 bases matching TRBD1. The V gene's germline CDR1 is MNHEY and CDR2 SMNVEV (reference sequence). The CDR3 consists of 16 residues. V shed 4 bases and J 0 bases; nucleotides not matched to a gene: 8. CDR3 protein: CASSSRQGLSSYEQYF. In DNA form, the CDR3 reads TGTGCCAGCAGTTCGCGACAGGGGTTGAGCTCCTACGAGCAGTACTTC.

This clone was seen once. The genes are TRBV18 and TRBJ2-2, with D perhaps TRBD2 (6 bases). CDR1 and CDR2 from the germline V gene are KGHSH and LQKENI. Trimming cost V 6 bases and J 0 bases, with 20 bases left between them. The CDR3 totals 18 residues. The CDR3 nucleotides are TGTGCCAGCTCGCCCTACCAGGTAGCGGACACGAACACCGGGGAGCTGTTTTTT. As protein: CASSPYQVADTNTGELFF.

The V gene is TRBV27, the J gene TRBJ1-1, with TRBD1 as a possible D gene (5 bases). The germline V gene encodes CDR1 MNHEY and CDR2 SMNVEV (reference sequence). V gave up 3 bases and J gave up 0 bases, with 8 bases separating them. The CDR3 extends over 14 amino acids. CDR3 region: CASSFLDMNTEAFF. The DNA of the CDR3 is TGTGCCAGCAGTTTTTTGGACATGAACACTGAAGCTTTCTTT.

V gene TRBV3-1 (or the pseudogene TRBV3-2) combines with J gene TRBJ2-7; the D gene is possibly TRBD1 (5 bases). V was cut by 0 bases and J by 7 bases, with 16 bases left in between. CDR3 size: 15 residues. Germline CDR1 and CDR2: LGHDT and YNNKEL (reference sequence). CDR3 DNA sequence: TGTGCCAGCAGCCAAGATCAGGGCGGCGGCTGGGAGCAGTACTTC. It yields the protein CASSQDQGGGWEQYF.

The genes are TRBV14 and TRBJ1-1, with D perhaps matching TRBD1 (5 bases). CDR3 size: 14 residues. V lost 2 bases to trimming and J lost 7 bases, with 14 bases between them. Germline CDR1 and CDR2: SGHDN and FVKESK. CDR3 in DNA: TGTGCCAGCAGCCAATTCCTTCAGGGTGGTGAAGCTTTCTTT. Its protein is CASSQFLQGGEAFF.

The CDR3 nucleotides are TGCGCCAGCAGCCAAATTGACGGGGGGGCGGACGAGCAGTACTTC. Protein product: CASSQIDGGADEQYF. This chain links TRBV4-1 with TRBJ2-7; the match to TRBD2 covers 8 bases. V was pared by 2 bases and J by 5 bases, with 8 bases of the junction left unmatched. From germline, CDR1 is MGHRA and CDR2 YSYEKL. CDR3 length: 15 residues.

The gene calls are TRBV5-1 and TRBJ1-2; TRBD1 is a possible D gene (5 bases). V lost 0 bases and J 2 bases, leaving 11 bases between the germline ends. The CDR3 length is 15 residues. In germline, CDR1 is SGHRS, CDR2 YFSETQ. The CDR3: CASSLGMTANYGYTF. Here the CDR3 DNA reads TGCGCCAGCAGCTTGGGGATGACAGCAAACTATGGCTACACCTTC.

V is TRBV6-5 and J is TRBJ1-6; 8 positions match TRBD1. This CDR3 is built from 13 residues. The germline V gene has CDR1 MNHEY and CDR2 SVGAGI. V gave up 6 bases and J gave up 9 bases; unmatched junction bases: 4. For the CDR3, the DNA is TGTGCCAGCAGATGGACAGGGAGTTCACCCCTCCACTTT. Its translation: CASRWTGSSPLHF.

The chain carries TRBV6-2 or TRBV6-3 and TRBJ2-3, with 7 nucleotides matching TRBD2. The CDR3 consists of 15 residues. Trimming cost V 2 bases and J 4 bases; bases outside gene matches: 6. Germline CDR1 MNHEY, CDR2 SVGEGT. The CDR3 DNA is TGTGCCAGCAGTTACCTAAGCGGGGTAGCAGATACGCAGTATTTT. This gives the protein CASSYLSGVADTQYF.

The genes are TRBV3-1 (or the pseudogene TRBV3-2) and TRBJ2-5, with D perhaps matching TRBD2 (5 bases). The ends were cut back, 1 base at V and 6 bases at J, with 9 bases in the middle. Germline lookup yields CDR1 LGHDT and CDR2 YNNKEL (reference sequence). The length of the CDR3 is 13 residues. CDR3: CASSQVASQTQYF. DNA of the CDR3: TGTGCCAGCAGCCAAGTAGCGTCACAGACCCAGTACTTC.

CDR3 nucleotides: TGTGCCAGCGAGGGAGAGGAGTACGAGCAGTACTTC. Encoded protein: CASEGEEYEQYF. The chain combines TRBV6-5 with TRBJ2-7, with a possible D match to TRBD2 (5 bases). CDR1 and CDR2 from the germline V gene are MNHEY and SVGAGI. V shed 8 bases and J shed 4 bases, with 12 bases lying between them. CDR3 length: 12 residues.

This chain links TRBV9 with TRBJ2-1; a weak D match, TRBD2 (7 bases). The germline V and J ends were trimmed by 6 bases and 3 bases, with 19 bases remaining between them. CDR3 length: 16 residues. The germline V gene encodes CDR1 SGDLS and CDR2 YYNGEE. The CDR3 DNA reads TGTGCCAGCACCCCGGCCCGGGGGGCTGACTACAATGAGCAGTTCTTC. Translation: CASTPARGADYNEQFF.

This rearrangement joins TRBV6-1 to TRBJ2-7; no clear D gene. This CDR3 spans 15 amino acids. Trimming took off 0 bases at V and 0 bases at J, with 9 bases between the two ends. The germline V gene encodes CDR1 MNHNS and CDR2 SASEGT. The CDR3 DNA follows: TGTGCCAGCAGTGAAGCACGAAGGAGCTCCTACGAGCAGTACTTC. The encoded protein is CASSEARRSSYEQYF.

A note on this clone: The same CDR3 arises from other DNA sequences in this sample as well. CDR3 in amino acids: CASSLTGNTEAFF. DNA for the CDR3: TGCGCCAGCAGCTTGACGGGAAACACTGAAGCTTTCTTT. This chain links TRBV5-1 with TRBJ1-1; D remains unclear. The CDR3 runs to 13 residues. Between the trimmed V and J ends, which lost 1 base and 2 bases, there was a span of 6 bases. Germline CDR1 reads SGHRS; CDR2 reads YFSETQ.

The chain joins TRBV6-5 to TRBJ1-2; TRBD1 aligns across 7 bases. Per the germline V gene, CDR1 is MNHEY and CDR2 is SVGAGI. Trimming removed 6 bases from V and 0 bases from J; junction bases left unmatched: 7. The CDR3 totals 15 residues. The CDR3 DNA is TGTGCCAGCAGATCGGCCGGGACAGCTAACTATGGCTACACCTTC. Residues: CASRSAGTANYGYTF.

The V and J genes are TRBV27 and TRBJ1-2; possible D gene TRBD1, 5 bases. Germline V gene data show CDR1 as MNHEY and CDR2 as SMNVEV (reference sequence). The CDR3 has 15 residues. V was pared by 0 bases and J by 3 bases, with 11 bases between. The CDR3 spells CASSLSVGGDYGYTF. The CDR3 DNA follows: TGTGCCAGCAGTTTATCCGTCGGGGGTGACTATGGCTACACCTTC.

The chain employs TRBV7-8 and TRBJ1-1; the D gene is possibly TRBD1 (6 bases). The CDR3 consists of 15 residues. The germline V gene encodes CDR1 SGHVS and CDR2 FQNEAQ. The V end lost 4 bases, the J end lost 4 bases, and 16 bases lay between the germline ends. CDR3 sequence: CASSSGVWDSTEAFF. DNA of the CDR3: TGTGCCAGCAGCTCAGGGGTGTGGGATAGCACTGAAGCTTTCTTT.

The V gene is TRBV5-1, the J gene TRBJ2-5; 8 nucleotides agree with TRBD2. Germline V gene lookup returns CDR1 SGHRS and CDR2 YFSETQ. This CDR3 contains 13 residues. V lost 3 bases to trimming and J lost 5 bases; unmatched junction nucleotides: 3. CDR3 nucleotides: TGCGCCAGCAGCTGGACTAGCTCCGAGACCCAGTACTTC. This gives the protein CASSWTSSETQYF.